A single sample gave rise to the 9 T cell receptor beta chains below, sequenced in a study of blood T cell repertoires in COVID-19. Assay used: immunoSEQ multiplex PCR; TCRdb lists only in-frame clones, some missing. The repertoire includes 100,000 to 150,000 clones, approximately 88% of them detected once, and around 13% sits in the top ten. Material for sequencing was peripheral blood. The receptors shown here come from a woman aged 25 to 45 who had recovered from COVID-19.

The chain recombines TRBV7-3 with TRBJ2-1; TRBD2 aligns across 10 bases. V dropped 5 bases and J dropped 7; count of bases not matched to a gene: 20. CDR1 and CDR2 (germline): SGHTA, FQGTGA. The CDR3 spans 19 residues. CDR3 nucleotides: TGTGCCAGCAGCCCGAACCCGGGATCTAGCGGGAGAACTGTAAATGAGCAGTTCTTC. The encoded protein is CASSPNPGSSGRTVNEQFF. Full variable domain (remainder filled in from reference TRBV7-3 and TRBJ2-1): GAGVSQTPSNKVTEKGKYVELRCDPISGHTALYWYRQSLGQGPEFLIYFQGTGAADDSGLPNDRFFAVRPEGSVSTLKIQRTERGDSAVYLCASSPNPGSSGRTVNEQFFGPGTRLTVL.

The V gene is TRBV27, the J gene TRBJ2-7, with 7 bases fitting TRBD2. CDR1 and CDR2 (germline): MNHEY, SMNVEV (reference sequence). Trimming took 5 bases from V and 0 from J; bases not matched to a gene: 13. The length of the CDR3 is 17 residues. The CDR3 sequence is CASSRPPGLTLSYEQYF. CDR3 nucleotides: TGTGCCAGCAGTCGTCCCCCGGGACTAACTCTCTCCTACGAGCAGTACTTC.

The chain combines TRBV12-3 or TRBV12-4 with TRBJ2-5; D gene uncertain. Trimming cost V 8 bases and J 4 bases, with 8 bases left between them. The CDR3 covers 11 residues. The chain's CDR3 is CASSLLETQYF. DNA for the CDR3: TGTGCCAGCTCCCTTTTAGAGACCCAGTACTTC.

The rearrangement joins TRBV3-1 (or the pseudogene TRBV3-2) to TRBJ2-3; 7 positions match TRBD2. This CDR3 region has 14 residues. V lost 2 bases, J lost 5 bases, and 4 bases stayed unmatched. CDR1 LGHDT and CDR2 YNNKEL come from the germline V gene (reference sequence). The CDR3 DNA is TGTGCCAGCAGCCAACAACTAGCGAAAGATACGCAGTATTTT. As protein: CASSQQLAKDTQYF.

Comment on this clone: At one of its ends the junction is not consistent with the germline gene, which may arise from a read error. The chain links TRBV7-7 to TRBJ2-1, with 10 bases identical to TRBD2. The CDR3 covers 15 residues. Germline V gene lookup returns CDR1 SSHAT and CDR2 FNYEAQ (reference sequence). For the CDR3, the DNA is TGTGCTAGCAGCCCGGGGACTAGCGTCTACAATGAGCAGTTCTTC. This sequence encodes CASSPGTSVYNEQFF.

The chain employs TRBV6-2 or TRBV6-3 and TRBJ1-4, with D possibly being TRBD1 (5 bases). V was shortened by 2 bases and J by 7 bases, with 11 bases between the two germline ends. The germline V gene has CDR1 MNHEY and CDR2 SVGEGT. This CDR3 region has 14 residues. In DNA, the CDR3 is TGTGCCAGCAGTTACGGGGGGACGGGTGAAAAACTGTTTTTT. Translation: CASSYGGTGEKLFF.

The chain is built from TRBV18 and TRBJ1-2; TRBD1 aligns across 9 bases. Trimming removed 3 bases from V and 6 bases from J; junction bases left unmatched: 11. Per the germline V gene, CDR1 is KGHSH and CDR2 is LQKENI. The CDR3 covers 16 residues. CDR3 coding DNA: TGTGCCAGCTCACCGTACGTTGAACAGGGGGCTGATGGCTACACCTTC. Amino acid sequence: CASSPYVEQGADGYTF.

This chain joins TRBV24-1 and TRBJ2-2, with 12 bases aligning to TRBD2. The CDR3 totals 15 residues. CDR1 is KGHDR and CDR2 is SFDVKD in the germline V gene. V shed 3 bases and J 6 bases; nucleotides not matched to a gene: 1. CDR3 bases: TGTGCCACCAGTGATGCTAGCGGGAGGGCCGGGGAGCTGTTTTTT. Its translation is CATSDASGRAGELFF.

The J gene is TRBJ1-1, the V gene TRBV5-1, with D maybe TRBD1 (5 bases). The CDR3 length is 15 residues. Per germline, CDR1 SGHRS and CDR2 YFSETQ. Trimming pared 2 bases from V and 0 bases from J, leaving 11 bases between. CDR3 nucleotide sequence: TGCGCCAGCAGCTTACGGACACGGATGAACACTGAAGCTTTCTTT. It encodes CASSLRTRMNTEAFF.